This T cell receptor beta chain was found in a study of blood T cell repertoires in COVID-19. Study as a whole: Italy, Spain and the United States were the sources of the convalescent and acute COVID-19 samples. T cells, B-cell-depleted T cells, or PBMCs supplied cDNA or gDNA.

Source study methods: Scientists estimated how many nucleated cells there were by amplifying reference gene primers. The table came from immunoSEQ multiplex PCR; TCRdb's copy has only in-frame clones and leaves some out. That table furnishes V, J and clone size, whereas the DNA furnished D and trimming. The sample gives over 400,000 clones, 80% to 90% of which show up once; approximately 2.9% is in the top ten. J was trimmed by 2 bases and V by 6 bases; bases with no gene match: 10. The CDR3 length is 15 residues. Germline-derived CDR1 and CDR2 are MNHEY and SMNVEV (reference sequence). Sequencing was done on a sample of peripheral blood. J is TRBJ2-7 and V is TRBV27; TRBD1 agrees at 7 bases. The receptor was isolated from a human donor in a cohort sampled during active COVID-19. CDR3 protein: CASRPRQGVPYEQYF. In DNA form, the CDR3 reads TGTGCCAGCAGACCCCGACAGGGTGTTCCCTACGAGCAGTACTTC.